The clone carrying this T cell receptor beta chain was recorded a few times. Its antigen is not known. With V trimmed by 3 bases and J by 5 bases, 3 bases remained unmatched. The CDR3 extends over 13 amino acids. CDR1 MGHRA and CDR2 YSYEKL come from the germline V gene. This specimen comes from a study of response to subunit inactivated influenza vaccine. TCRdb reanalysed the RT-PCR reads using MiXCR and keeps one entry per CDR3 protein. Found here are 530,000 or so distinct CDR3 sequences, 14% of them singletons; the top ten hold approximately 12%. General study results and limits: Authors suggested that a seasonal influenza vaccination recruits few new T cells each time.

This TCR came from a man aged 50-60 years who received an inactivated influenza vaccine. V and J are TRBV4-1 and TRBJ2-5; TRBD1 matches at 7 bases. The material was PBMCs from blood, obtained approximately 12 days after vaccination. For the CDR3, the DNA is TGCGCCAGCAGCCATACAGGGGTGGAGACCCAGTACTTC. As protein: CASSHTGVETQYF.